This T cell receptor beta chain is drawn from a study of T-cell reconstitution after alpha-beta-depleted transplantation in children. Researchers prepared the TCRbeta library using unique molecular identifiers, the study reports. One entry per CDR3 protein, called by TCRdb with MiXCR from the PCR reads. The data show 640,000 or so distinct CDR3 sequences, 16% seen once. V was pared by 5 bases and J by 5 bases, with 8 bases between. The germline V gene encodes CDR1 SGHRS and CDR2 YFSETQ. The CDR3 has 11 residues. This sequence joins TRBV5-1 and TRBJ2-7; no definite D call. The receptor comes from a human donor who donated a stem cell graft to a child with acute myeloid leukemia. Material: PBMCs from the stem cell graft donor, obtained from the stem cell graft. The CDR3 DNA reads as TGCGCCAGCAGTCTTAACCACGAGCAGTACTTC. Protein sequence: CASSLNHEQYF.